One and the same sample provided the 17 T cell receptor beta chains below, sequenced in a study of blood T cell repertoires in COVID-19. Here immunoSEQ multiplex PCR was the method, and the copy in TCRdb shows in-frame clones only, minus some. Of 350,000 to 450,000 clones listed, around 91% were seen once; the top ten hold 0.95% to 1.3%. The sample was PBMCs or T cells enriched from blood (not recorded which). The receptors stem from a man younger than 40 who had recovered from COVID-19.

The genes are TRBV6-1 and TRBJ1-2, with a weak D call TRBD1 (5 bases). V was clipped by 3 bases and J by 7 bases, with 12 bases between them. The CDR3 runs to 13 residues. Germline assignment: CDR1 MNHNS and CDR2 SASEGT. In DNA, the CDR3 is TGTGCCAGCAGTGACCTCCAGGGTTTTGGCTACACCTTC. It yields the protein CASSDLQGFGYTF.

The chain has TRBV21-1 and TRBJ1-6. TRBV21-1 is marked as a pseudogene. The CDR3 contains 17 residues. The CDR3 DNA reads as TGTGCCAGCAGCGCCAACGGAGGGGTAAGGTATAATTCACCCCTCCACTTT. Translated, it gives CASSANGGVRYNSPLHF.

J is TRBJ2-5 and V is TRBV5-6; tentative D call: TRBD1 (5 bases). This CDR3 region has 15 residues. Looked up from germline, CDR1 is SGHDT and CDR2 is YYEEEE. Trimming took 2 bases from V and 2 from J, leaving 13 bases between them. The CDR3 sequence is CASSLVMGQQETQYF. The DNA of the CDR3 is TGTGCCAGCAGCTTAGTGATGGGGCAGCAAGAGACCCAGTACTTC.

CDR3 residues: CASSYGVAGSNEQFF. CDR3 bases: TGTGCCAGCAGTTACGGTGTAGCGGGAAGCAATGAGCAGTTCTTC. The rearrangement links TRBV6-2 or TRBV6-3 to TRBJ2-1, with 8 bases identical to TRBD2. The germline gives CDR1 MNHEY, CDR2 SVGEGT. V dropped 2 bases and J dropped 6; count of bases not matched to a gene: 6. This CDR3 contains 15 residues.

The chain combines TRBV12-5 with TRBJ1-5; D not resolved. The V and J ends lost 2 bases and 5 bases respectively, with 7 bases between them. This CDR3 comprises 13 residues. The germline V gene encodes CDR1 LGHNT and CDR2 FRNRAP. The CDR3 loop is CASGLSGYQPQHF. In nucleotides, the CDR3 is TGTGCTAGTGGTTTGTCGGGATATCAGCCCCAGCATTTT.

The V gene is TRBV7-8, the J gene TRBJ2-2; TRBD2 aligns across 14 bases. This CDR3 has 19 residues. In germline, CDR1 is SGHVS, CDR2 FQNEAQ. With 3 bases clipped from V and 7 bases from J, the junction kept 13 bases outside the gene matches. The CDR3 region is CASSLLNIIGTSGGGELFF. In DNA form, the CDR3 reads TGTGCCAGCAGCTTGCTTAATATTATAGGGACTAGCGGGGGCGGGGAGCTGTTTTTT.

This sequence joins TRBV19 and TRBJ2-7; the D gene is possibly TRBD2 (6 bases). Germline lookup yields CDR1 LNHDA and CDR2 SQIVND (reference sequence). Trimming took off 5 bases at V and 6 bases at J, with 20 bases between the two ends. The CDR3 spans 15 residues. The CDR3 loop is CASSPLGGNLLEQYF. Written as DNA, the CDR3 is TGTGCCAGTAGTCCCCTGGGCGGGAACCTACTCGAGCAGTACTTC. The complete variable domain, with remaining parts taken from reference TRBV19 and TRBJ2-7, reads DGGITQSPKYLFRKEGQNVTLSCEQNLNHDAMYWYRQDPGQGLRLIYYSQIVNDFQKGDIAEGYSVSREKKESFPLTVTSAQKNPTAFYLCASSPLGGNLLEQYFGPGTRLTVT.

As for this clone: Other DNA sequences in this specimen translate into the identical CDR3. The rearrangement uses TRBV19 and TRBJ2-7, with 8 bases lining up with TRBD1. Looked up from germline, CDR1 is LNHDA and CDR2 is SQIVND (reference sequence). Trimming removed 3 bases from V and 5 bases from J; junction bases left unmatched: 3. The CDR3 is made up of 13 amino acids. The CDR3 here is CASSMDRAHEQYF. The CDR3 DNA is TGTGCCAGTAGTATGGACAGGGCCCACGAGCAGTACTTC.

The V call is TRBV5-4, the J call TRBJ2-1, with TRBD2 matching over 8 bases. The CDR3 spans 15 residues. Germline V gene data show CDR1 as SGHNT and CDR2 as YYREEE (reference sequence). Germline trimming cut 1 base from V and 4 bases from J; bases unmatched to any gene: 4. The CDR3 protein is CASSLLSGDYNEQFF. In DNA form, the CDR3 reads TGTGCCAGCAGCTTGCTTAGCGGGGATTACAATGAGCAGTTCTTC.

The chain carries TRBV6-5 and TRBJ2-1; tentative D call: TRBD2 (6 bases). Trimming cost V 6 bases and J 8 bases, with 20 bases left between them. Germline V lookup: CDR1 MNHEY, CDR2 SVGAGI. The CDR3 spans 15 residues. The CDR3 nucleotides are TGTGCCAGCAGCCCATTCTTAGCGGAAAGCGATGAGCAGTTCTTC. Protein: CASSPFLAESDEQFF.

J is TRBJ1-2 and V is TRBV21-1. TRBV21-1 is recorded as a pseudogene. The CDR3 extends over 16 amino acids. The CDR3 DNA reads TGTGCCAGCAGCAAGGACTTCAGCCTCGAGGACTATGGCTACACCTTC. It specifies CASSKDFSLEDYGYTF.

The chain has TRBV4-2 and TRBJ2-3, with no clear D. This CDR3 has 12 amino acids. CDR1 and CDR2 (germline): LGHNA, YNFKEQ. Trimming took off 5 bases at V and 4 bases at J, with 7 bases between the two ends. CDR3 in DNA: TGTGCCAGCAGCACACGCCCAGATACGCAGTATTTT. Its translation is CASSTRPDTQYF.

The rearrangement uses TRBV30 and TRBJ2-7, with 8 bases lining up with TRBD1. The germline CDR1 and CDR2 sequences are GTSNPN and SVGIG (reference sequence). Trimming took 8 bases from V and 7 from J; bases not matched to a gene: 10. The CDR3 covers 12 residues. CDR3 bases: TGTGCCGCAAGCCAGGGGGCGGGTGAGCAGTACTTC. As protein: CAASQGAGEQYF.

The gene calls are TRBV28 and TRBJ1-5, with a tentative D call TRBD1 (5 bases). V lost 5 bases and J lost 3, with 17 bases in between. This CDR3 has 16 residues. Germline CDR1 and CDR2: MDHEN and SYDVKM. CDR3 in DNA: TGTGCCAGCAGTGGGGCCAGAAAGGACAACAATCAGCCCCAGCATTTT. Its protein product is CASSGARKDNNQPQHF.

The chain carries TRBV12-5 and TRBJ2-2; TRBD2 aligns across 13 bases. This CDR3 spans 15 amino acids. The V segment lost 6 bases and the J segment 6 bases; nucleotides outside the gene matches: 4. CDR1 and CDR2 (germline): LGHNT, FRNRAP. The CDR3 bases are TGTGCTAGTGGCCAAGGACTAGCGGGAGCCGGGGAGCTGTTTTTT. This sequence encodes CASGQGLAGAGELFF.

As to this clone: This sample also contains other DNA sequences that code for the same CDR3. The chain joins TRBV28 to TRBJ1-2; no reliable D call. Trimming removed 3 bases from V and 4 bases from J, with 6 bases in between. The CDR3 contains 12 residues. CDR1 is MDHEN, CDR2 SYDVKM, per germline. The CDR3 protein is CASSFSGYGYTF. The CDR3 DNA sequence: TGTGCCAGCAGTTTCTCGGGCTATGGCTACACCTTC.

The rearrangement links TRBV4-1 to TRBJ2-3; D is perhaps TRBD1 (6 bases). Germline V CDR1 and CDR2: MGHRA, YSYEKL. This CDR3 spans 16 amino acids. The ends were cut back, 0 bases at V and 0 bases at J, with 10 bases in the middle. CDR3 DNA: TGCGCCAGCAGCCAAGACAGGGGAACTAGCACAGATACGCAGTATTTT. This sequence encodes CASSQDRGTSTDTQYF.